The T cell receptor beta chain described here comes from a study of T cells after yellow fever vaccination. The V end was cut by 2 bases, the J end by 10 bases, with 15 bases between. CDR1 is SGHTA, CDR2 FQGNSA, per germline. This CDR3 spans 15 amino acids. TCRdb ran MiXCR on the 5' RACE reads and lists one entry per CDR3 protein. The repertoire holds 250,000 or so distinct CDR3 sequences, with roughly 3.5% as singletons. This sequence was found in a man between 18 and 35 years old who received the YFV17D yellow fever vaccine. The sequencing here drew on PBMCs, taken 15 days after the yellow fever booster vaccination. The rearrangement uses TRBV7-2 and TRBJ1-6, with a weak D call TRBD1 (6 bases). CDR3 bases: TGTGCCAGCAGCTTATACAGTAGGGGGATGTCACCCCTCCACTTT. It codes for CASSLYSRGMSPLHF.